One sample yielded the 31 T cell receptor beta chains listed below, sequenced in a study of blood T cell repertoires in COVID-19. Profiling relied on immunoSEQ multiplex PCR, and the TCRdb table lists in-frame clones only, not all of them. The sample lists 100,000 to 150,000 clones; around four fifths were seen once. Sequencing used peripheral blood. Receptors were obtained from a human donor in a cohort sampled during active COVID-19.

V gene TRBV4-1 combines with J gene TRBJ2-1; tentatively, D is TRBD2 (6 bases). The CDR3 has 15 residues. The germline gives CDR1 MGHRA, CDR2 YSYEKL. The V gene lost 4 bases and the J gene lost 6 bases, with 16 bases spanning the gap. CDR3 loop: CASSRDFSRGNEQFF. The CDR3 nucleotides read TGCGCCAGCAGCCGGGACTTCTCACGGGGCAATGAGCAGTTCTTC.

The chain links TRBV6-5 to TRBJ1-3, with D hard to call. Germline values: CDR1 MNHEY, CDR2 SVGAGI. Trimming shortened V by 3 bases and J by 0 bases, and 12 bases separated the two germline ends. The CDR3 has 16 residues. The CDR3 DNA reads TGTGCCAGCAGTTATGGAAACCGACTCTCTGGAAACACCATATATTTT. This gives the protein CASSYGNRLSGNTIYF.

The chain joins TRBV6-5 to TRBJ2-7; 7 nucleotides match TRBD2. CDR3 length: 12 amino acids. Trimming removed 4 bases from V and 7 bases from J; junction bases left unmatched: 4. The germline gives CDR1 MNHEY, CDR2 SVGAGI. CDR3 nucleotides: TGTGCCAGCAGTTTGGGGGGGAGGGAGCAGTACTTC. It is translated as CASSLGGREQYF.

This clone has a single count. This chain's CDR3 is CASSPRTSGGADTQYF. The CDR3 DNA reads as TGTGCCAGCAGCCCCCGGACTAGCGGGGGGGCGGATACGCAGTATTTT. V gene TRBV5-6 combines with J gene TRBJ2-3, with 15 bases aligning to TRBD2. The CDR3 consists of 16 residues. V was pared by 4 bases and J by 6 bases, with 6 bases of the junction left unmatched. The germline gives CDR1 SGHDT, CDR2 YYEEEE.

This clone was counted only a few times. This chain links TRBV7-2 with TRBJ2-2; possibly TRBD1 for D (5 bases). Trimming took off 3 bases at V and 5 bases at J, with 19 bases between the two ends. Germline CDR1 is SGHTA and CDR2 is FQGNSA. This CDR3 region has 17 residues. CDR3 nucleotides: TGTGCCAGCAGCTTGGGGCGGAGAGCCGGGCTTACCGGGGAGCTGTTTTTT. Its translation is CASSLGRRAGLTGELFF.

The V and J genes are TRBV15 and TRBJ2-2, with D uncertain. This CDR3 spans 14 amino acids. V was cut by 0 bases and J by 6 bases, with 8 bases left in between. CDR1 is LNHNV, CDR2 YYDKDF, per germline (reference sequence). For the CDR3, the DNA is TGTGCCACCAGCAGAGATCGGGTTGCCGGGGAGCTGTTTTTT. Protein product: CATSRDRVAGELFF.

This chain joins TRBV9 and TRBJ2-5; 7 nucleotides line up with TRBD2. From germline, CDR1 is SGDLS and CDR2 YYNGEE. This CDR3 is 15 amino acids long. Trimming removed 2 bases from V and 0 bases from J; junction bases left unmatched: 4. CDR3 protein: CASSVGGGNQETQYF. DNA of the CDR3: TGTGCCAGCAGCGTGGGCGGGGGAAACCAAGAGACCCAGTACTTC.

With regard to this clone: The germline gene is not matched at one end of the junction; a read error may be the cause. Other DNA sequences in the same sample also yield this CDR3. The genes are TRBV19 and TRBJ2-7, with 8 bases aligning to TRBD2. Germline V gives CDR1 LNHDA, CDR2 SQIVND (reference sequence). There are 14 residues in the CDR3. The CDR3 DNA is TGTGCCAGTAGTACAAGCGGGAGCTCCTACGAACAGTACTTC. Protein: CASSTSGSSYEQYF.

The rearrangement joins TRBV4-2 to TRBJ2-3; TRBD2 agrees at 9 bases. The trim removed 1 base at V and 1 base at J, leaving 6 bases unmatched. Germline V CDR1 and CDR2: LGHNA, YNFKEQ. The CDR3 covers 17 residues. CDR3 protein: CASSQVRAGGRTDTQYF. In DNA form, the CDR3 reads TGTGCCAGCAGCCAAGTTAGGGCGGGAGGGCGCACAGATACGCAGTATTTT.

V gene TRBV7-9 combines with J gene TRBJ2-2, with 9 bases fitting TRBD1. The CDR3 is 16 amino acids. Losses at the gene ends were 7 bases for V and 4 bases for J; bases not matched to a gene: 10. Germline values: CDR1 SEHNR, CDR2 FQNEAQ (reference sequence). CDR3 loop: CASNSAGTGPTGELFF. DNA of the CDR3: TGTGCCAGCAACTCTGCCGGGACAGGGCCCACCGGGGAGCTGTTTTTT. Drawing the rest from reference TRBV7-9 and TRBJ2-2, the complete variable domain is DTGVSQNPRHKITKRGQNVTFRCDPISEHNRLYWYRQTLGQGPEFLTYFQNEAQLEKSRLLSDRFSAERPKGSFSTLEIQRTEQGDSAMYLCASNSAGTGPTGELFFGEGSRLTVL.

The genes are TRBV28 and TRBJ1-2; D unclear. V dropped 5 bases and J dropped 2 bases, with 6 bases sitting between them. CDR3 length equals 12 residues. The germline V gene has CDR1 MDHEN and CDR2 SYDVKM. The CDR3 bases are TGTGCCAGCAGTACGGGAAACTATGGCTACACCTTC. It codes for CASSTGNYGYTF.

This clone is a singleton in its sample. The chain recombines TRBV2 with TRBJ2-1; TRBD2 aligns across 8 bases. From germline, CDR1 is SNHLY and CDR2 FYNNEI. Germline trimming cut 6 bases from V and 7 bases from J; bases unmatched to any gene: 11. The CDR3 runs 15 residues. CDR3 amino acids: CASSDRLTSVNEQFF. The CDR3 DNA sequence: TGTGCCAGCAGCGACAGGTTGACTAGCGTGAATGAGCAGTTCTTC.

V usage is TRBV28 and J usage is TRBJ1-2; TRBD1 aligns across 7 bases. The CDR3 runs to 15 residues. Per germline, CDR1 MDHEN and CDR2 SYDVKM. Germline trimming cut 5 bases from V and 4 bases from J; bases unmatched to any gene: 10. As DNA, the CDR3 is TGTGCCAGCAGTCCTATCCAGGGGGTCGGCTATGGCTACACCTTC. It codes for CASSPIQGVGYGYTF.

CDR3 coding DNA: TGCGCCAGCAGAGGTTGGGGGGGCTCCTACAATGAGCAGTTCTTC. Protein product: CASRGWGGSYNEQFF. This chain connects TRBV5-1 to TRBJ2-1; the match to TRBD2 covers 7 bases. Germline loops: CDR1 SGHRS, CDR2 YFSETQ. The ends lost 5 bases at V and 0 bases at J; junction bases unmatched: 5. This CDR3 spans 15 amino acids.

The CDR3 sequence: CASSADRMNTEAFF. The CDR3 DNA follows: TGTGCCAGCAGCGCGGACAGAATGAACACTGAAGCTTTCTTT. The chain uses TRBV13 and TRBJ1-1; D may be TRBD1 (6 bases). Germline lookup yields CDR1 PRHDT and CDR2 FYEKMQ (reference sequence). The CDR3 is 14 amino acids. V lost 5 bases, J lost 0 bases, and 10 bases lay in between.

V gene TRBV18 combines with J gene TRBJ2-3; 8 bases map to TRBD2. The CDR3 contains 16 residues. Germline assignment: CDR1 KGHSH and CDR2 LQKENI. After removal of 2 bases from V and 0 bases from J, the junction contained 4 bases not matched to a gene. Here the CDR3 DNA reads TGTGCCAGCTCACCAGGAGCTAGCGGGAGCACAGATACGCAGTATTTT. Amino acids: CASSPGASGSTDTQYF.

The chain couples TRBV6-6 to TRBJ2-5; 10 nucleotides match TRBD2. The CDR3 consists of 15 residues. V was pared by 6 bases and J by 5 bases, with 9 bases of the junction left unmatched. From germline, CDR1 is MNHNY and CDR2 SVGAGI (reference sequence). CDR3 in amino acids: CASRSTSGIGETQYF. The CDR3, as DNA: TGTGCCAGCAGGAGCACTAGCGGGATTGGGGAGACCCAGTACTTC.

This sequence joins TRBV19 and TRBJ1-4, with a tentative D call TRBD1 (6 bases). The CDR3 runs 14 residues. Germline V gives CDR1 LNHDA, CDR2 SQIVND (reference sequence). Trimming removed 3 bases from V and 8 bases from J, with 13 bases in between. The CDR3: CASSIRDIREKLFF. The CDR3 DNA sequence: TGTGCCAGTAGTATCCGGGACATCCGGGAAAAACTGTTTTTT.

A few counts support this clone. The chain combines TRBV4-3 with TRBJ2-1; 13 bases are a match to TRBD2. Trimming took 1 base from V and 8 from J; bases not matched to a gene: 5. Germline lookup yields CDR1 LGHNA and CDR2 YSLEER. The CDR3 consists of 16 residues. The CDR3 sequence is CASSQGTSGSRDEQFF. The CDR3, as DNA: TGCGCCAGCAGCCAAGGGACTAGCGGGAGTCGGGATGAGCAGTTCTTC.

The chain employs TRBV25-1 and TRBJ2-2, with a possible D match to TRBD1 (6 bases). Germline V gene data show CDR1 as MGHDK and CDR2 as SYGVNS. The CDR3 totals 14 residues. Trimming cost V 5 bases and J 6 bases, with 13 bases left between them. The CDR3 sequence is CASSKQGGAGELFF. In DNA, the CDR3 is TGTGCCAGCAGTAAACAGGGTGGAGCCGGGGAGCTGTTTTTT.

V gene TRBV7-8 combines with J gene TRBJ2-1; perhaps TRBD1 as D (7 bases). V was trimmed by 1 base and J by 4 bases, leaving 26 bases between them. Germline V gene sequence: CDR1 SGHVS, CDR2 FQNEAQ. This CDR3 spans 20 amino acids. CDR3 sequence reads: CASSLGRGATHPGRYNEQFF. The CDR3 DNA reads TGTGCCAGCAGCTTAGGCAGGGGGGCCACCCATCCAGGCAGGTACAATGAGCAGTTCTTC.

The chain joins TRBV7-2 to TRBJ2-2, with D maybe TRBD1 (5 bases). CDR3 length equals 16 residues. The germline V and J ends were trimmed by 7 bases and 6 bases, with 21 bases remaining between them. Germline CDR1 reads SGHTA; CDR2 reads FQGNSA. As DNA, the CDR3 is TGTGCCAGCACCCAACGGGTTTGGGGCCCGGCCGGGGAGCTGTTTTTT. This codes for CASTQRVWGPAGELFF.

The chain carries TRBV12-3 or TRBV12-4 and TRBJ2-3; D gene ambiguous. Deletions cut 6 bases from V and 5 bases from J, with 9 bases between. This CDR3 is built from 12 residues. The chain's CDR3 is CASSVRQDTQYF. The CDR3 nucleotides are TGTGCCAGCAGCGTGAGACAAGATACGCAGTATTTT.

The CDR3 spells CASSNLEGAHGYTF. CDR3 nucleotides: TGTGCCAGCAGTAACTTGGAGGGGGCCCACGGCTACACCTTC. This chain joins TRBV28 and TRBJ1-2, with TRBD1 identical over 7 bases. Germline values: CDR1 MDHEN, CDR2 SYDVKM. The CDR3 runs to 14 residues. With V trimmed by 5 bases and J by 8 bases, 11 bases remained unmatched.

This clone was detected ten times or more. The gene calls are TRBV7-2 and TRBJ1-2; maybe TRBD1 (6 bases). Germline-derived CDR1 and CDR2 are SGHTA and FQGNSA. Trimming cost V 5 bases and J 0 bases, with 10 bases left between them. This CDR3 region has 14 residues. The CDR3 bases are TGTGCCAGCAGCCCCAGGGGTTCTAACTATGGCTACACCTTC. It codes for CASSPRGSNYGYTF.

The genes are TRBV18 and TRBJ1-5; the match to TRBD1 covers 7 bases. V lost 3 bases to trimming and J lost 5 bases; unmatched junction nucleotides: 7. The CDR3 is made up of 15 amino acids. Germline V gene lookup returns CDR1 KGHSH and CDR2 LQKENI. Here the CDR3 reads CASSPPGGLDQPQHF. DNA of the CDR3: TGTGCCAGCTCACCGCCAGGGGGGTTAGATCAGCCCCAGCATTTT.

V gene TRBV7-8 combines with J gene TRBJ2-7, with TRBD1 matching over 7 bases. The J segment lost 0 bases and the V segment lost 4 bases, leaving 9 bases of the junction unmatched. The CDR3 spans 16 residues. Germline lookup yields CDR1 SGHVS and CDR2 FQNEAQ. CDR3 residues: CASSSRRDRDSYEQYF. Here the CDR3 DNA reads TGTGCCAGCAGCTCGCGCCGGGACAGAGACTCCTACGAGCAGTACTTC.

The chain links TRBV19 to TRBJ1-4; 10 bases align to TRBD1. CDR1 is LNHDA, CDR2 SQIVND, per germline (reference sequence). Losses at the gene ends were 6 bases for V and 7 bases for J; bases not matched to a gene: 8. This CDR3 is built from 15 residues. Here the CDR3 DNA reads TGTGCCAGTAGCCGGAGGACAGGGGGAGGTGAAAAACTGTTTTTT. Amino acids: CASSRRTGGGEKLFF.

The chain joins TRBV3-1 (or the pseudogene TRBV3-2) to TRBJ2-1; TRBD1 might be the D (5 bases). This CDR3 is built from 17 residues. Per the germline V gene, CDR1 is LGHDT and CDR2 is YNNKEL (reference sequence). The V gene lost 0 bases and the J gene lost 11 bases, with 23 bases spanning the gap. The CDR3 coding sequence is TGTGCCAGCAGCCAAGATTCTGGGTCTGGGGCAAGGGTAAAGCAGTTCTTC. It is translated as CASSQDSGSGARVKQFF.

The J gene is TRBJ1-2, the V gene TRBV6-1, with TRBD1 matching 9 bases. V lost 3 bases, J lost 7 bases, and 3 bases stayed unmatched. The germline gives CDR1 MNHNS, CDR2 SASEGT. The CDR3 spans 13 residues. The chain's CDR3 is CASSDGTGFGYTF. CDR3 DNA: TGTGCCAGCAGTGACGGGACAGGGTTTGGCTACACCTTC.

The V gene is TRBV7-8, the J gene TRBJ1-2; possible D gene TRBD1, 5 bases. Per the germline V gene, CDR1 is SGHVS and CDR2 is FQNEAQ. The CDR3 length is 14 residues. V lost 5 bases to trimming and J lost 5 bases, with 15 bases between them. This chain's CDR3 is CASSPAQGPYGYTF. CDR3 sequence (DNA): TGTGCCAGCAGCCCCGCCCAGGGTCCATATGGCTACACCTTC.